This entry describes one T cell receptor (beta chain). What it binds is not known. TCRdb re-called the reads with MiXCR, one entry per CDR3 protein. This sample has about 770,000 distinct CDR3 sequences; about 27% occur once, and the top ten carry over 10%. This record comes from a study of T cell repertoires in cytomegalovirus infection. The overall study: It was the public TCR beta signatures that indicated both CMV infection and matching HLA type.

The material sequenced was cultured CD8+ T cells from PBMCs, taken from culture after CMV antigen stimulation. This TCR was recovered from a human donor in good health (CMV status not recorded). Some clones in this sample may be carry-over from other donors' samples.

Here the CDR3 reads CASSLRGEGYF. CDR3 in DNA: TGTGCCAGCAGTTTACGGGGCGAGGGCTACTTC. J is TRBJ2-5 and V is TRBV12-3 or TRBV12-4; either TRBD1 or TRBD2 may fit D (5 bases each). The CDR3 length is 11 residues. V was cut by 2 bases and J by 14 bases, with 12 bases left in between.